Each of the 5 T cell receptor beta chains below was sequenced from the same sample in a study of blood T cell repertoires in COVID-19. This table comes from immunoSEQ multiplex PCR, and its TCRdb copy is limited to in-frame clones, with some not included. The sample yields some 120,000 clones, roughly 82% seen once. The specimen sequenced was peripheral blood. The receptors here all came from a human donor in a cohort sampled during active COVID-19.

This CDR3 reads CSASLSETQYF. The DNA for the CDR3 is TGCAGTGCTAGCCTGAGCGAGACCCAGTACTTC. The chain employs TRBV20-1 and TRBJ2-5; D unresolved. The V gene lost 3 bases and the J gene lost 5 bases, with 7 bases spanning the gap. CDR3 size: 11 residues. CDR1 and CDR2 from the germline V gene are DFQATT and SNEGSKA (reference sequence).

V gene TRBV5-6 combines with J gene TRBJ2-7; 8 bases align to TRBD1. This CDR3 comprises 14 residues. CDR1 is SGHDT and CDR2 is YYEEEE in the germline V gene. J lost 6 bases, V lost 3 bases, and 8 bases had no gene match. The CDR3 region is CASSSTDRVGEQYF. The CDR3 DNA reads TGTGCCAGCAGCTCTACGGACAGGGTCGGCGAGCAGTACTTC.

This clone was counted a single time. The rearrangement uses TRBV28 and TRBJ2-7, with TRBD1 identical over 8 bases. CDR3 length: 14 amino acids. The J segment lost 5 bases and the V segment lost 5 bases, leaving 8 bases of the junction unmatched. Germline V gives CDR1 MDHEN, CDR2 SYDVKM. The CDR3 DNA sequence: TGTGCCAGCAGTCACCAGGGGGCTAATGACGAGCAGTACTTC. It specifies CASSHQGANDEQYF.

This clone was counted between two and nine times. The chain carries TRBV7-9 and TRBJ1-2; D gene unclear. Trimming left V 2 bases short and J 1 base short, with 5 bases between. The CDR3 is 13 amino acids. The germline V gene encodes CDR1 SEHNR and CDR2 FQNEAQ (reference sequence). The CDR3 region has the DNA TGTGCCAGCAGCTTAACTATTAACTATGGCTACACCTTC. Amino acid sequence: CASSLTINYGYTF.

V and J are TRBV4-1 and TRBJ2-7; D uncertain. The V gene lost 0 bases and the J gene lost 0 bases, with 9 bases spanning the gap. Germline assignment: CDR1 MGHRA and CDR2 YSYEKL. The CDR3 has 15 amino acids. In DNA form, the CDR3 reads TGCGCCAGCAGCCAAGATATAGAGGTCTCCTACGAGCAGTACTTC. It codes for CASSQDIEVSYEQYF.